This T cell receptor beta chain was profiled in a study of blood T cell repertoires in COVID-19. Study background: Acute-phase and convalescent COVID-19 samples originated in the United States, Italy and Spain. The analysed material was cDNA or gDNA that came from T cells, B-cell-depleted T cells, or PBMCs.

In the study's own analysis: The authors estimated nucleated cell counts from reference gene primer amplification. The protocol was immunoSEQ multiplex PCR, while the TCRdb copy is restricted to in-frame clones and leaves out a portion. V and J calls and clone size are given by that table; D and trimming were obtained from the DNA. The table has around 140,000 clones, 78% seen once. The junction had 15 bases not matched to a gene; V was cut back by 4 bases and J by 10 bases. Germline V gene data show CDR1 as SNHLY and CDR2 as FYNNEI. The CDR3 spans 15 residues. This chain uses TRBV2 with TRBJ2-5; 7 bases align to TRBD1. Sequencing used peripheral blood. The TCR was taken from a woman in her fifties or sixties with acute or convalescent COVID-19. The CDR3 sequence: CASSGRTGILQVQYF. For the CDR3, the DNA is TGTGCCAGCAGTGGGAGGACAGGAATACTCCAAGTCCAGTACTTC.